A selection of T cell receptor beta chains follows, all from one sample in a study of cytomegalovirus exposure and HLA in healthy donors. Repertoires were generated with immunoSEQ multiplex PCR, while TCRdb's copy carries only in-frame clones and drops some. The profile shows about 130,000 clones, just under 75% of them singletons. Sequenced input: PBMCs. All receptors derive from a man in his forties in good health and CMV-seropositive. Each CDR3 is given with its conserved first and last residue. Each record gives: D gene, clone size, J gene, V gene, CDR3 DNA, CDR3 protein. A D gene is named only where the DNA matches it firmly. Not all rows give a size; the values are once, few, many and, for expanded clones, a class.

NA | NA | TRBJ1-2 | TRBV9 | TGTGCCAGCAGCGTGCAGGGGAACTATGGCTACACCTTC | CASSVQGNYGYTF
NA | NA | TRBJ1-2 | TRBV28 | TGTGCCAGCAGTGTCTCACAGGGTAACTATGGCTACACCTTC | CASSVSQGNYGYTF
TRBD1 | NA | TRBJ1-1 | TRBV27 | TGTGCCAGCAGTGGATCCCCGACAGGGCCGGTGTTAACTGAAGCTTTCTTT | CASSGSPTGPVLTEAFF
NA | NA | TRBJ2-7 | TRBV11-1 | TGTGCCAGCAGCTTAGCGCTACAGGCCTACGAGCAGTACTTC | CASSLALQAYEQYF
NA | NA | TRBJ1-5 | TRBV29-1 | TGCAGCGTTCTGGGTCAGGGGATTGATCAGCCCCAGCATTTT | CSVLGQGIDQPQHF
TRBD1 | NA | TRBJ2-7 | TRBV5-6 | TGTGCCAGCAGCTCAACGACAGGGTCATACGAGCAGTACTTC | CASSSTTGSYEQYF
TRBD2 | NA | TRBJ2-1 | TRBV5-1 | TGCGCCAGCAGCTTGGCCTCGGGGGGGTTGGGGTATGAGCAGTTCTTC | CASSLASGGLGYEQFF
TRBD1 | NA | TRBJ1-1 | TRBV5-4 | TGTGCCAGCAGCTCGAATCCCGGGACAGCGAACACTGAAGCTTTCTTT | CASSSNPGTANTEAFF
NA | once | TRBJ1-1 | TRBV19 | TGTGCCAGTAGTATAAGACAGAACACTGAAGCTTTCTTT | CASSIRQNTEAFF
NA | NA | TRBJ1-2 | TRBV4-1 | TGCGCCAGCAGCCAGGGCCCCCCGGGGGGTAAGGGCTACACCTTC | CASSQGPPGGKGYTF
NA | NA | TRBJ2-1 | TRBV27 | TGTGCCAGCAGTCTCTCCCGAACAGGACACAATGAGCAGTTCTTC | CASSLSRTGHNEQFF
TRBD1 | once | TRBJ1-6 | TRBV30 | TGTGCCTGGAGATTGCCCAGACAGGGTGGTTCACCCCTCCACTTT | CAWRLPRQGGSPLHF
NA | NA | TRBJ1-2 | TRBV7-9 | TGTTCCAGCAGCCCGGGACATGGTACCCGGGGCTATGGCTACACCTTC | CSSSPGHGTRGYGYTF